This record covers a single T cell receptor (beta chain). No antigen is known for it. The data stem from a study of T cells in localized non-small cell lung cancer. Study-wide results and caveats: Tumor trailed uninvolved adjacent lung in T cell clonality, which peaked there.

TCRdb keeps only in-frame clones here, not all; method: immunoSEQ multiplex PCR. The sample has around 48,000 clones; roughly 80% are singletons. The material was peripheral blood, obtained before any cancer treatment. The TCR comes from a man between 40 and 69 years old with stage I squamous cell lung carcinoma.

The CDR3 here is CASSASQGHAFF. In DNA form, the CDR3 reads TGTGCCAGCAGTGCTTCACAGGGGCATGCTTTCTTT. The chain joins TRBV6-1 to TRBJ1-1; 7 nucleotides line up with TRBD1. Per the germline V gene, CDR1 is MNHNS and CDR2 is SASEGT. With V trimmed by 4 bases and J by 11 bases, 7 bases remained unmatched. The CDR3 has 12 amino acids.